The 7 T cell receptor beta chains given below trace back to one sample, sequenced in a study of blood T cell repertoires in COVID-19. Libraries were prepared by immunoSEQ multiplex PCR; TCRdb keeps only in-frame clonotypes and omits some of them. Counted here are around 170,000 clones, less than 90% occurring once; the ten biggest clones make up roughly 15%. Source material: peripheral blood. These receptors were collected from a man aged 18 to 35 with active or convalescent COVID-19.

The rearrangement joins TRBV7-8 to TRBJ2-3; D might be TRBD2 (6 bases). The CDR3 sequence is 17 residues long. Per germline, CDR1 SGHVS and CDR2 FQNEAQ. The V end lost 5 bases, the J end lost 2 bases, and 20 bases lay between the germline ends. CDR3 sequence: CASSPGLLAGNTDTQYF. CDR3 coding DNA: TGTGCCAGCAGCCCAGGGCTTCTGGCGGGGAACACAGATACGCAGTATTTT.

The chain links TRBV7-9 to TRBJ1-6; 9 nucleotides match TRBD1. CDR1 and CDR2 (germline): SEHNR, FQNEAQ (reference sequence). The CDR3 runs to 16 residues. With V trimmed by 4 bases and J by 7 bases, 8 bases remained unmatched. CDR3 region: CASSSGQGTRNSPLHF. The CDR3 DNA reads as TGTGCCAGCAGCTCGGGACAGGGCACAAGGAATTCACCCCTCCACTTT.

This clone was seen a handful of times. The chain is built from TRBV27 and TRBJ2-3; TRBD2 aligns across 7 bases. Trimming at V came to 7 bases and at J to 4 bases, leaving 8 bases not matched to a gene. Germline lookup yields CDR1 MNHEY and CDR2 SMNVEV (reference sequence). The CDR3 sequence is 14 residues long. The CDR3 sequence: CASTRGGGPDTQYF. DNA for the CDR3: TGTGCCAGCACCCGCGGCGGGGGACCAGATACGCAGTATTTT.

This clone was recorded at least ten times. The chain joins TRBV4-3 to TRBJ2-6; 7 positions agree with TRBD1. After removal of 1 base from V and 1 base from J, the junction contained 1 base not matched to a gene. Germline values: CDR1 LGHNA, CDR2 YSLEER. This CDR3 has 16 amino acids. The CDR3 DNA is TGCGCCAGCAGCCAAGTACAGGGGTCTGGGGCCAACGTCCTGACTTTC. It translates to CASSQVQGSGANVLTF.

V usage is TRBV19 and J usage is TRBJ1-6; 7 bases match TRBD1. CDR3 length: 15 residues. Germline-derived CDR1 and CDR2 are LNHDA and SQIVND (reference sequence). The trim removed 4 bases at V and 5 bases at J, leaving 5 bases unmatched. The CDR3 reads CASSKGDSHNSPLHF. The CDR3, as DNA: TGTGCCAGTAGTAAGGGGGACAGTCATAATTCACCCCTCCACTTT.

The J gene is TRBJ1-2, the V gene TRBV7-8, with D unresolved. With 1 base removed from V and 1 base from J, the gap between germline ends came to 16 bases. The CDR3 length is 17 residues. Germline V CDR1 and CDR2: SGHVS, FQNEAQ. The CDR3: CASSLGAAGVGNYGYTF. The DNA of the CDR3 is TGTGCCAGCAGCTTAGGGGCCGCCGGGGTGGGTAACTATGGCTACACCTTC.

The gene calls are TRBV5-6 and TRBJ2-5, with 7 bases lining up with TRBD2. CDR3 length: 16 residues. Germline loops: CDR1 SGHDT, CDR2 YYEEEE. Germline trimming cut 1 base from V and 4 bases from J; bases unmatched to any gene: 10. The DNA of the CDR3 is TGTGCCAGCAGCTTGTATTCGCGGGGGTTCGGAGAGACCCAGTACTTC. It specifies CASSLYSRGFGETQYF.